This is a list of T cell receptor beta chains from one sample in a study of blood T cell repertoires in COVID-19. Clones were read by immunoSEQ multiplex PCR, and TCRdb kept only the in-frame ones, dropping some. The sample lists about 120,000 clones, about nine tenths occurring once. Sequences were obtained from peripheral blood. Receptors were obtained from a woman aged 70-85 years with acute or convalescent COVID-19. The CDR3 runs from the conserved cysteine through the conserved F or W. A D gene is named only where the DNA matches it firmly. Size tells how often a clone was seen (once, few, many) or the class of an expanded clone, and some rows leave it out.

d_gene: TRBD1
v_gene: TRBV6-5
len: 14
j_gene: TRBJ1-1
abundance: .
CDR3nt: TGTGCCAGCGGTAGGGGGCGAGGGGGCACTGAAGCTTTCTTT
CDR3aa: CASGRGRGGTEAFF

d_gene: TRBD2
v_gene: TRBV7-4
len: 18
j_gene: TRBJ2-4
abundance: .
CDR3nt: TGTGCCAGCAGCTTACTACTCCTAGCGGGGGAACCCAAAAACATTCAGTACTTC
CDR3aa: CASSLLLLAGEPKNIQYF

d_gene: TRBD2
v_gene: TRBV7-3
len: 15
j_gene: TRBJ2-3
abundance: .
CDR3nt: TGTGCCAGCAGCTTAACCCCGGCTAGCGGGGGGGTAGAGTATTTT
CDR3aa: CASSLTPASGGVEYF

d_gene: TRBD1
v_gene: TRBV7-2
len: 16
j_gene: TRBJ1-1
abundance: .
CDR3nt: TGTGCCAGCAGCTCAGGACAGGGAGCATCGAACACTGAAGCTTTCTTT
CDR3aa: CASSSGQGASNTEAFF

d_gene: TRBD1
v_gene: TRBV2
len: 16
j_gene: TRBJ1-4
abundance: .
CDR3nt: TGTGCCAGCAGTGAAGCCGGGACAGGATACCTTGAAAAACTGTTTTTT
CDR3aa: CASSEAGTGYLEKLFF

d_gene: TRBD1
v_gene: TRBV27
len: 14
j_gene: TRBJ2-7
abundance: .
CDR3nt: TGTGCCAGCAGTTCCGGACAGGGGATCTACGAGCAGTACTTC
CDR3aa: CASSSGQGIYEQYF

d_gene: .
v_gene: TRBV6-4
len: 13
j_gene: TRBJ1-5
abundance: .
CDR3nt: TGTGCCAGCAGCCGGACGGGGAATCAGCCCCAGCATTTT
CDR3aa: CASSRTGNQPQHF

d_gene: TRBD1
v_gene: TRBV6-5
len: 14
j_gene: TRBJ2-5
abundance: .
CDR3nt: TGTGCCAGCAGAAGACAGGGGGGACCAGAGACCCAGTACTTC
CDR3aa: CASRRQGGPETQYF

d_gene: TRBD1
v_gene: TRBV5-1
len: 16
j_gene: TRBJ2-3
abundance: once
CDR3nt: TGCGCCAGCAGCCAATCACGCAGGGGGCGGGGAGATACGCAGTATTTT
CDR3aa: CASSQSRRGRGDTQYF

d_gene: .
v_gene: TRBV5-1
len: 13
j_gene: TRBJ1-4
abundance: .
CDR3nt: TGCGCCAGCAGCTTCTCAACTAATGAAAAACTGTTTTTT
CDR3aa: CASSFSTNEKLFF

d_gene: .
v_gene: TRBV11-2
len: 17
j_gene: TRBJ2-6
abundance: once
CDR3nt: TGTGCCAGCAGCCACATACCAGCAGGGCCTGGGGCCAACGTCCTGACTTTC
CDR3aa: CASSHIPAGPGANVLTF

d_gene: .
v_gene: TRBV25-1
len: 13
j_gene: TRBJ2-1
abundance: .
CDR3nt: TGTGCCAGCAGTGCCAATCTTTTAGATGAGCAGTTCTTC
CDR3aa: CASSANLLDEQFF

d_gene: TRBD2
v_gene: TRBV6-1
len: 15
j_gene: TRBJ2-7
abundance: .
CDR3nt: TGTGCCAGCAGTGAAGGGGGAGGGAACTCCTACGAGCAGTACTTC
CDR3aa: CASSEGGGNSYEQYF

d_gene: TRBD1
v_gene: TRBV10-3
len: 13
j_gene: TRBJ2-5
abundance: once
CDR3nt: TGTGCCATCAGTGAGACAGGGGAGGAGACCCAGTACTTC
CDR3aa: CAISETGEETQYF

d_gene: TRBD2
v_gene: TRBV7-6
len: 15
j_gene: TRBJ2-3
abundance: .
CDR3nt: TGTGCCAGCAGCTTATCACTAGCGGTTACAGATACGCAGTATTTT
CDR3aa: CASSLSLAVTDTQYF

d_gene: .
v_gene: TRBV28
len: 15
j_gene: TRBJ1-3
abundance: .
CDR3nt: TGTGCCAGCGGGGGGACCCCCGGGATCGGAAACACCATATATTTT
CDR3aa: CASGGTPGIGNTIYF

d_gene: .
v_gene: TRBV2
len: 16
j_gene: TRBJ1-1
abundance: few
CDR3nt: TGTGCCAGCAGTTCCCCCGGGACAACAGGGCACACTGAAGCTTTCTTT
CDR3aa: CASSSPGTTGHTEAFF

d_gene: .
v_gene: TRBV9
len: 13
j_gene: TRBJ2-7
abundance: .
CDR3nt: TGTGCCAGCAGCTCCCCCCAAACCTACGAGCAGTACTTC
CDR3aa: CASSSPQTYEQYF

d_gene: TRBD1
v_gene: TRBV5-1
len: 13
j_gene: TRBJ1-2
abundance: .
CDR3nt: TGCGCCACCACCCCGGGACAGGGTGGTGGCTACACCTTC
CDR3aa: CATTPGQGGGYTF

d_gene: .
v_gene: TRBV18
len: 14
j_gene: TRBJ2-5
abundance: .
CDR3nt: TGTGCCAGCTCACCGCAGGCCCTACAAGAGACCCAGTACTTC
CDR3aa: CASSPQALQETQYF

d_gene: .
v_gene: TRBV4-1
len: 15
j_gene: TRBJ2-2
abundance: .
CDR3nt: TGCGCCAGCAGCCAAGGCCTTCGGGGCACCGGGGAGCTGTTTTTT
CDR3aa: CASSQGLRGTGELFF

d_gene: TRBD1
v_gene: TRBV5-1
len: 15
j_gene: TRBJ2-7
abundance: .
CDR3nt: TGCGCCAGCAGCTTGGAGCAGGGGGCTTACTACGAGCAGTACTTC
CDR3aa: CASSLEQGAYYEQYF

d_gene: .
v_gene: TRBV3-1/TRBV3-2
len: 13
j_gene: TRBJ1-1
abundance: few
CDR3nt: TGTGCCAGCAGCCAGACGGGGAACACTGAAGCTTTCTTT
CDR3aa: CASSQTGNTEAFF

d_gene: TRBD1
v_gene: TRBV28
len: 14
j_gene: TRBJ1-4
abundance: .
CDR3nt: TGTGCCAGCAGCCTGGGACAGAGCAATGAAAAACTGTTTTTT
CDR3aa: CASSLGQSNEKLFF

d_gene: TRBD2
v_gene: TRBV19
len: 17
j_gene: TRBJ2-1
abundance: .
CDR3nt: TGTGCCAGTAGTATAGATTTTGCGGGGGGGCCTTACAATGAGCAGTTCTTC
CDR3aa: CASSIDFAGGPYNEQFF

d_gene: .
v_gene: TRBV2
len: 11
j_gene: TRBJ1-1
abundance: .
CDR3nt: TGTGCCAGCAGTTACAGTGACGAAGCTTTCTTT
CDR3aa: CASSYSDEAFF

d_gene: TRBD1
v_gene: TRBV9
len: 14
j_gene: TRBJ1-5
abundance: .
CDR3nt: TGTGCCAGCAGCGCGACAGGGGATGATCAGCCCCAGCATTTT
CDR3aa: CASSATGDDQPQHF

d_gene: TRBD2
v_gene: TRBV29-1
len: 17
j_gene: TRBJ2-2
abundance: once
CDR3nt: TGCAGCGTTGAAGAGAGGCTAGCGGGGGCCTCCACCGGGGAGCTGTTTTTT
CDR3aa: CSVEERLAGASTGELFF

d_gene: .
v_gene: TRBV5-1
len: 14
j_gene: TRBJ1-6
abundance: .
CDR3nt: TGCGCCAGCAGCTTGGATGAGCTGGTTTCACCCCTCCACTTT
CDR3aa: CASSLDELVSPLHF

d_gene: TRBD1
v_gene: TRBV5-4
len: 15
j_gene: TRBJ1-2
abundance: .
CDR3nt: TGTGCCAGCAGCTCCCCGGACAGGGGTGAGAATGGCTACACCTTC
CDR3aa: CASSSPDRGENGYTF

d_gene: TRBD2
v_gene: TRBV5-6
len: 17
j_gene: TRBJ2-3
abundance: .
CDR3nt: TGTGCCGGCAGCTTGGGGGCTAGCGGGGGAGCCACAGATACGCAGTATTTT
CDR3aa: CAGSLGASGGATDTQYF

d_gene: TRBD1
v_gene: TRBV7-9
len: 15
j_gene: TRBJ1-2
abundance: once
CDR3nt: TGTGCCAGCAGCTTAGTAGGGACAGATGTCTATGGCTACACCTTC
CDR3aa: CASSLVGTDVYGYTF

d_gene: TRBD2
v_gene: TRBV19
len: 15
j_gene: TRBJ2-7
abundance: .
CDR3nt: TGTGCCAGTAGTATATCGGGGGGGGATGCCTACGAGCAGTACTTC
CDR3aa: CASSISGGDAYEQYF

d_gene: TRBD1
v_gene: TRBV5-1
len: 16
j_gene: TRBJ1-1
abundance: .
CDR3nt: TGCGCCAGCAGTTCGGGCACAGGGGGCCGGAACACTGAAGCTTTCTTT
CDR3aa: CASSSGTGGRNTEAFF

d_gene: .
v_gene: TRBV6-5
len: 14
j_gene: TRBJ1-1
abundance: .
CDR3nt: TGTGCCAGCAGGCGGGGACCTATCAACACTGAAGCTTTCTTT
CDR3aa: CASRRGPINTEAFF